The 15 T cell receptor beta chains below come from one sample, sequenced in a study of blood T cell repertoires in COVID-19. TCRdb keeps only in-frame clones here, not all; method: immunoSEQ multiplex PCR. The sample yields some 250,000 clones, about four fifths seen once. Sequenced input: peripheral blood. The receptors originated from a woman aged 18 to 35 with acute or convalescent COVID-19.

There are a few counts of this clone. The chain couples TRBV30 to TRBJ1-1, with 8 bases fitting TRBD1. Per germline, CDR1 GTSNPN and CDR2 SVGIG (reference sequence). The CDR3 sequence is 14 residues long. V dropped 2 bases and J dropped 5; count of bases not matched to a gene: 7. DNA of the CDR3: TGTGCCTGGAGTAGGGCAGGGGGCGTAACTGAAGCTTTCTTT. Its translation: CAWSRAGGVTEAFF.

This chain joins TRBV5-6 and TRBJ1-5; the D gene is possibly TRBD1 (5 bases). The V gene's germline CDR1 is SGHDT and CDR2 YYEEEE. The V end was cut by 4 bases, the J end by 3 bases, with 11 bases between. The CDR3 length is 14 residues. For the CDR3, the DNA is TGTGCCAGCAGCCGCCGACAGACCAATCAGCCCCAGCATTTT. It codes for CASSRRQTNQPQHF.

There are a few counts of this clone. The V gene is TRBV29-1, the J gene TRBJ2-5; perhaps TRBD1 as D (7 bases). V dropped 5 bases and J dropped 5 bases, with 12 bases sitting between them. The CDR3 runs 12 residues. Germline V lookup: CDR1 SQVTM, CDR2 ANQGSEA. The CDR3 DNA reads TGCAGCGTTACCAGGGGGGTCGAGACCCAGTACTTC. It encodes CSVTRGVETQYF.

The rearrangement links TRBV7-9 to TRBJ2-7, with TRBD2 as a possible D gene (6 bases). This CDR3 spans 12 amino acids. The V gene lost 2 bases and the J gene lost 7 bases, with 9 bases spanning the gap. Looked up from germline, CDR1 is SEHNR and CDR2 is FQNEAQ (reference sequence). The CDR3 reads CASSLFGGEQYF. CDR3 DNA sequence: TGTGCCAGCAGCTTATTCGGAGGGGAGCAGTACTTC. Complete variable domain (other parts from reference TRBV7-9 and TRBJ2-7): DTGVSQNPRHKITKRGQNVTFRCDPISEHNRLYWYRQTLGQGPEFLTYFQNEAQLEKSRLLSDRFSAERPKGSFSTLEIQRTEQGDSAMYLCASSLFGGEQYFGPGTRLTVT.

The rearrangement links TRBV28 to TRBJ2-5, with a tentative D call TRBD1 (6 bases). Trimming cost V 7 bases and J 4 bases, with 22 bases left between them. The CDR3 extends over 16 amino acids. Germline V gene lookup returns CDR1 MDHEN and CDR2 SYDVKM. This chain's CDR3 is CASIPGVGQRVETQYF. The CDR3 DNA sequence: TGTGCCAGCATCCCGGGCGTCGGACAGCGTGTAGAGACCCAGTACTTC.

This chain uses TRBV28 with TRBJ2-7; 8 nucleotides align to TRBD2. Germline V gene data show CDR1 as MDHEN and CDR2 as SYDVKM. V dropped 6 bases and J dropped 0; count of bases not matched to a gene: 4. CDR3 length equals 14 residues. CDR3 in amino acids: CASRGLGTSYEQYF. The CDR3 bases are TGTGCCAGCAGGGGACTAGGCACCTCCTACGAGCAGTACTTC.

This chain connects TRBV7-9 to TRBJ1-1; no clear D. Trimming took 0 bases from V and 7 from J, leaving 9 bases between them. The CDR3 runs 13 residues. The germline CDR1 and CDR2 sequences are SEHNR and FQNEAQ (reference sequence). CDR3 region: CASSLAPSLEAFF. CDR3 in DNA: TGTGCCAGCAGCTTAGCGCCGAGTCTTGAAGCTTTCTTT.

The rearrangement links TRBV11-3 to TRBJ1-5; D is possibly TRBD1 (5 bases). The V gene's germline CDR1 is SGHNT and CDR2 YENEEA. The CDR3 length is 15 residues. V lost 4 bases, J lost 6 bases, and 16 bases lay in between. CDR3: CASSSWGGRCQPQHF. Written as DNA, the CDR3 is TGTGCCAGCAGCTCATGGGGGGGTAGGTGTCAGCCCCAGCATTTT. Full variable domain (remainder filled in from reference TRBV11-3 and TRBJ1-5): EAGVVQSPRYKIIEKKQPVAFWCNPISGHNTLYWYLQNLGQGPELLIRYENEEAVDDSQLPKDRFSAERLKGVDSTLKIQPAELGDSAVYLCASSSWGGRCQPQHFGDGTRLSIL.

V and J are TRBV19 and TRBJ2-1; D ambiguous. The CDR3 length is 13 residues. The V end was cut by 3 bases, the J end by 6 bases, with 9 bases between. Germline assignment: CDR1 LNHDA and CDR2 SQIVND (reference sequence). The CDR3 loop is CASSMAGRNEQFF. CDR3 nucleotide sequence: TGTGCCAGTAGTATGGCAGGCCGCAATGAGCAGTTCTTC.

This clone appeared a few times. The chain recombines TRBV3-1 (or the pseudogene TRBV3-2) with TRBJ2-1; D might be TRBD1 (5 bases). Trimming stripped 4 bases from V and 9 bases from J, with 13 bases between. CDR3 length: 13 residues. Germline CDR1 is LGHDT and CDR2 is YNNKEL (reference sequence). The CDR3 DNA reads TGTGCCAGCAGCCGCAGGGTTGGCTCTGAGCAGTTCTTC. As protein: CASSRRVGSEQFF.

The chain couples TRBV7-6 to TRBJ1-2; a possible D gene is TRBD1 (5 bases). V lost 5 bases, J lost 2 bases, and 15 bases lay in between. The CDR3 consists of 15 residues. CDR1 and CDR2 from the germline V gene are SGHVS and FNYEAQ. The CDR3 DNA sequence: TGTGCCAGCAGCCTATATGGACATTCCAACTATGGCTACACCTTC. It yields the protein CASSLYGHSNYGYTF.

The chain joins TRBV18 to TRBJ2-3, with D tentatively TRBD2 (5 bases). CDR3 size: 18 residues. Trimming removed 7 bases from V and 1 base from J, with 24 bases in between. The germline gives CDR1 KGHSH, CDR2 LQKENI. The CDR3 here is CASLTSVGGSGGTDTQYF. CDR3 bases: TGTGCCAGCTTGACATCTGTCGGCGGAAGCGGTGGCACAGATACGCAGTATTTT.

The V call is TRBV5-1, the J call TRBJ2-5; D gene ambiguous. Germline CDR1 is SGHRS and CDR2 is YFSETQ. Deletions cut 5 bases from V and 1 base from J, with 9 bases between. The CDR3 contains 13 residues. This CDR3 reads CASSVEPQETQYF. For the CDR3, the DNA is TGCGCCAGCAGTGTAGAACCCCAAGAGACCCAGTACTTC.

The CDR3 sequence: CASSLRFPNEKLFF. The CDR3 region has the DNA TGTGCCAGCAGTTTGCGATTCCCTAATGAAAAACTGTTTTTT. The rearrangement joins TRBV27 to TRBJ1-4; D call uncertain. The V and J ends lost 3 bases and 3 bases respectively, with 8 bases between them. Germline loops: CDR1 MNHEY, CDR2 SMNVEV (reference sequence). The CDR3 runs 14 residues.

This clone was recorded only once. The chain is built from TRBV27 and TRBJ1-2; no firm D call. Germline V gene sequence: CDR1 MNHEY, CDR2 SMNVEV (reference sequence). With 6 bases removed from V and 2 bases from J, the gap between germline ends came to 7 bases. CDR3 length: 12 residues. CDR3 DNA sequence: TGTGCCAGCAGGGGCATAAACTATGGCTACACCTTC. This translates into CASRGINYGYTF.